Below, 3 T cell receptor beta chains from the same sample are listed, as sequenced in a study of T cell repertoires in cytomegalovirus infection. Using its own MiXCR run on the reads, TCRdb lists one record per CDR3 protein. This sample has about 920,000 distinct CDR3 sequences, with 31% found just once. These receptors lack a known antigen. This specimen was cultured CD8+ T cells from PBMCs, taken from culture after CMV antigen stimulation. These receptor sequences come from a human donor in good health (CMV status not recorded). Some clones in this sample may be carry-over from other donors' samples.

This clonotype showed up many times. This rearrangement joins TRBV6-5 to TRBJ1-2; the match to TRBD1 covers 7 bases. The CDR3 covers 16 residues. The V gene end was trimmed by 5 bases and the J gene end by 4 bases; junction bases not matched to a gene: 13. In germline, CDR1 is MNHEY, CDR2 SVGAGI. CDR3 DNA sequence: TGTGCCAGCAGTCCGGGGACAGCCCTTCTAACCTATGGCTACACCTTC. Encoded protein: CASSPGTALLTYGYTF.

Only a few counts were recorded for this clonotype. V usage is TRBV5-4 and J usage is TRBJ2-5; D possibly corresponds to TRBD2 (6 bases). The CDR3 sequence is 18 residues long. The germline V gene encodes CDR1 SGHNT and CDR2 YYREEE (reference sequence). V lost 5 bases and J lost 3, with 26 bases in between. The CDR3 region is CASSQTPGLNAIKETQYF. The CDR3 nucleotides read TGTGCCAGCAGTCAAACGCCGGGACTCAATGCGATTAAAGAGACCCAGTACTTC.

This clonotype was seen a handful of times. J is TRBJ1-2 and V is TRBV6-5, with 10 bases that match TRBD1. Germline V CDR1 and CDR2: MNHEY, SVGAGI. The CDR3 length is 14 residues. V was clipped by 7 bases and J by 8 bases; unmatched bases: 10. The CDR3 is CASTGQGVGTGYTF. CDR3 nucleotide sequence: TGTGCCAGCACTGGACAGGGGGTGGGGACGGGCTACACCTTC.